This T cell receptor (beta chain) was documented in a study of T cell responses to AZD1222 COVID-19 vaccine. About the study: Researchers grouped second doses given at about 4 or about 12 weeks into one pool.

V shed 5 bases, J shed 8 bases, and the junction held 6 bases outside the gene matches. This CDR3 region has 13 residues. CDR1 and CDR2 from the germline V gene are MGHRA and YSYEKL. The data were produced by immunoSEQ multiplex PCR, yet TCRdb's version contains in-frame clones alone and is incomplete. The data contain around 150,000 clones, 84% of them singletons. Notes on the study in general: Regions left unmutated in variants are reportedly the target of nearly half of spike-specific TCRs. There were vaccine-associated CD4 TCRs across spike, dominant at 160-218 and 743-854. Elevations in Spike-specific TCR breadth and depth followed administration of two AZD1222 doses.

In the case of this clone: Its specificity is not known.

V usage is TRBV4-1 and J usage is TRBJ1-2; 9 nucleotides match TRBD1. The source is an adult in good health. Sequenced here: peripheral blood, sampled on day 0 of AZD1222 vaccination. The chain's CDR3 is CASSWGQGGGYTF. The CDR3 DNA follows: TGCGCCAGCAGCTGGGGACAGGGAGGAGGCTACACCTTC.